This is a list of T cell receptor beta chains from one sample in a study of blood T cell repertoires in COVID-19. Some clones are missing from TCRdb's copy, which holds only in-frame ones; the method was immunoSEQ multiplex PCR. This table has fewer than 250,000 clones, 83% appearing once. Source material: PBMCs or T cells enriched from blood (not recorded which). Receptor source: a woman in her fifties or sixties who had been exposed to COVID-19. CDR3s include the opening cysteine and the closing phenylalanine or tryptophan. D genes are given only for firm matches.

d_gene,j_gene,v_gene,CDR3nt,CDR3aa
NA,TRBJ2-7,TRBV7-2,TGTGCCAGCAGCTTTTATACCGAGGAGGACGAGCAGTACTTC,CASSFYTEEDEQYF
NA,TRBJ1-2,TRBV5-6,TGTGCCAGCAGCCCCACTGACACTTACTATGGCTACACCTTC,CASSPTDTYYGYTF
TRBD2,TRBJ2-5,TRBV5-4,TGTGCCAGCAGCGTAGCGGGAGGGGAGACCCAGTACTTC,CASSVAGGETQYF
NA,TRBJ2-7,TRBV7-2,TGTGCCAGCAGCTTACGGGGGACCTACGAGCAGTACTTC,CASSLRGTYEQYF
TRBD1,TRBJ2-6,TRBV4-3,TGCGCCAGCAGCCTGGACAGGGGGCATTCTGGGGCCAACGTCCTGACTTTC,CASSLDRGHSGANVLTF
TRBD2,TRBJ2-1,TRBV10-3,TGTGCCGCGACTAGCGGGGGCTCCTACAATGAGCAGTTCTTC,CAATSGGSYNEQFF
TRBD1,TRBJ1-3,TRBV27,TGTGCCAGCAGTCTCAAGGCGAAGGGGACAGGGTCTGGAAACACCATATATTTT,CASSLKAKGTGSGNTIYF
NA,TRBJ1-4,TRBV24-1,TGTGCCACCAGTGCCGGAGGACGGGTTAATGAAAAACTGTTTTTT,CATSAGGRVNEKLFF
NA,TRBJ2-4,TRBV12-3/TRBV12-4,TGTGCCAGCAGAGGACTAGCCAAAAACATTCAGTACTTC,CASRGLAKNIQYF
NA,TRBJ1-4,TRBV18,TGTGCCAGCTCACGGACAAGGGCGTCCAATGAAAAACTGTTTTTT,CASSRTRASNEKLFF
TRBD1,TRBJ2-1,TRBV27,TGTGCCAGCAGTTTAAGGACAGGGGGTCCCTACAATGAGCAGTTCTTC,CASSLRTGGPYNEQFF
NA,TRBJ1-2,TRBV4-3,TGCGCCAGCAGCCAAGGGCCCAGGGCCCCAATAAGCTACACCTTC,CASSQGPRAPISYTF
NA,TRBJ2-2,TRBV5-1,TGCGCCAGCAGCTTAGAAGAGGGAAGCACCGGGGAGCTGTTTTTT,CASSLEEGSTGELFF
TRBD2,TRBJ2-2,TRBV7-6,TGTGCCAGCAGTGCGGGGGCGAACACCGGGGAGCTGTTTTTT,CASSAGANTGELFF
TRBD2,TRBJ2-1,TRBV19,TGTGCCAGTACTCGATTCACCGGGACTAGGGCGTACAATGAGCAGTTCTTC,CASTRFTGTRAYNEQFF
NA,TRBJ1-2,TRBV2,TGTGCCAGCAAAAGTCGAGGGCCCACAGGGATCTATGGCTACACCTTC,CASKSRGPTGIYGYTF
NA,TRBJ2-2,TRBV7-2,TGTGCCAGCAGGCGCCTCCCCCAGGGTGGTACCGGGGAGCTGTTTTTT,CASRRLPQGGTGELFF
NA,TRBJ2-5,TRBV5-1,TGCGCCAGCAATCCGGGGGGCGCGGAGCAAGAGACCCAGTACTTC,CASNPGGAEQETQYF
NA,TRBJ2-1,TRBV12-3/TRBV12-4,TGTGCCAGCAGTCGGGGACATTACAATGAGCAGTTCTTC,CASSRGHYNEQFF
NA,TRBJ1-2,TRBV12-2,TGTGCAAGTCGCTTAGGAGGTCGAGATGGCTACACCTTC,CASRLGGRDGYTF
TRBD2,TRBJ2-7,TRBV6-5,TGTGCCAGCAGTTGGATTAGCGGGGGGTCCGAGCAGTACTTC,CASSWISGGSEQYF
TRBD2,TRBJ2-3,TRBV5-5,TGTGCCAGCAGCCCGGGACTAGTGAGTGGAGATACGCAGTATTTT,CASSPGLVSGDTQYF